The next 23 T cell receptor beta chains were all read from a single sample in a study of T cells in Graves' hyperthyroidism and ophthalmopathy. Amplified TCR beta CDR3 regions derived from RNA transcripts. Researchers ran a first-round RT-PCR on the TCR CDR3 using the HTBI primer set. TCRdb used MiXCR to reprocess the multiplex PCR reads, holding one entry per CDR3 protein. The sample lists some 300,000 distinct CDR3 sequences; approximately 14% were seen once. Sequenced sample: blood. The source of these receptors is a woman aged 40 to 50 with Graves' hyperthyroidism.

This clonotype was seen at least ten times. The chain joins TRBV6-1 to TRBJ1-5; D remains unclear. The CDR3 is made up of 13 amino acids. V was pared by 4 bases and J by 5 bases, with 9 bases between. Per the germline V gene, CDR1 is MNHNS and CDR2 is SASEGT. DNA of the CDR3: TGTGCCAGCAGTGTTAGTCTTTATCAGCCCCAGCATTTT. It encodes CASSVSLYQPQHF.

The sample holds many counts of this clonotype. The CDR3: CASSLAADPYYEQYF. CDR3 in DNA: TGTGCCAGCAGCTTAGCGGCAGACCCATACTACGAGCAGTACTTC. The rearrangement uses TRBV9 and TRBJ2-7; weak D call: TRBD2 (6 bases). Looked up from germline, CDR1 is SGDLS and CDR2 is YYNGEE. The CDR3 covers 15 residues. The V and J ends lost 4 bases and 3 bases respectively, with 17 bases between them.

This clonotype was seen at least ten times. The CDR3 is CSATVPGQEETQYF. The CDR3 bases are TGCAGTGCTACCGTCCCGGGACAGGAAGAGACCCAGTACTTC. V is TRBV20-1 and J is TRBJ2-5; the match to TRBD1 covers 8 bases. CDR1 is DFQATT, CDR2 SNEGSKA, per germline (reference sequence). V lost 4 bases and J lost 3; bases outside the gene matches: 7. This CDR3 region has 14 residues.

Ten or more counts support this clonotype. This rearrangement joins TRBV28 to TRBJ2-2; D gene ambiguous. This CDR3 is built from 15 residues. Germline V CDR1 and CDR2: MDHEN, SYDVKM. The V and J ends lost 3 bases and 0 bases respectively, with 8 bases between them. The CDR3 coding sequence is TGTGCCAGCAGTTTGTCCGGGTCGAACACCGGGGAGCTGTTTTTT. It encodes CASSLSGSNTGELFF.

The chain couples TRBV4-1 to TRBJ1-4; D is undetermined. The CDR3 consists of 14 residues. Deletions cut 0 bases from V and 5 bases from J, with 7 bases between. Germline V gene data show CDR1 as MGHRA and CDR2 as YSYEKL. CDR3 sequence (DNA): TGCGCCAGCAGCCAAGAAGGCAGGAATGAAAAACTGTTTTTT. Amino acid sequence: CASSQEGRNEKLFF.

This clonotype occurred a few times. This rearrangement joins TRBV4-1 to TRBJ1-5; no reliable D call. In germline, CDR1 is MGHRA, CDR2 YSYEKL. This CDR3 has 15 amino acids. Trimming shortened V by 1 base and J by 3 bases, and 10 bases separated the two germline ends. The CDR3 nucleotides read TGCGCCAGCAGCCAAGCGGTGGCGGACAATCAGCCCCAGCATTTT. As protein: CASSQAVADNQPQHF.

Many counts were recorded for this clonotype. V usage is TRBV28 and J usage is TRBJ2-1; possible D gene TRBD1, 6 bases. CDR3 length: 14 residues. V was trimmed by 7 bases and J by 0 bases, leaving 10 bases between them. Germline V gene data show CDR1 as MDHEN and CDR2 as SYDVKM. The CDR3 sequence: CASNRGSSYNEQFF. The CDR3 nucleotides are TGTGCCAGCAATAGGGGGAGCTCCTACAATGAGCAGTTCTTC.

This clonotype occurred many times. V gene TRBV2 combines with J gene TRBJ1-6; tentatively, D is TRBD1 (6 bases). Per the germline V gene, CDR1 is SNHLY and CDR2 is FYNNEI. The V end lost 6 bases, the J end lost 8 bases, and 20 bases lay between the germline ends. The CDR3 covers 16 residues. The CDR3 bases are TGTGCCAGCAGCGATCGACAGGTACAAGCGGATTCACCCCTCCACTTT. Translated: CASSDRQVQADSPLHF.

Turning to this clonotype: Relative to the germline gene, one junction end is altered; a read error may explain this. This CDR3 is CHTQESSYNEQFF. DNA for the CDR3: TGCCACACACAGGAGAGCTCCTACAATGAGCAGTTCTTC. The chain carries TRBV6-1 and TRBJ2-1; D perhaps matches TRBD1 (5 bases). Germline CDR1 MNHNS, CDR2 SASEGT. The CDR3 is made up of 13 amino acids.

This clonotype occurred many times. The gene calls are TRBV7-9 and TRBJ2-1; the match to TRBD2 covers 10 bases. Germline loops: CDR1 SEHNR, CDR2 FQNEAQ (reference sequence). This CDR3 is 18 amino acids long. After removal of 5 bases from V and 0 bases from J, the junction contained 10 bases not matched to a gene. The CDR3 DNA reads as TGTGCCAGCAGCACTCCAAAAGCGGGAGGGAGCTCCTACAATGAGCAGTTCTTC. Its translation is CASSTPKAGGSSYNEQFF.

This clonotype was seen ten or more times. Here the CDR3 reads CASSLISDSEAFF. The CDR3 nucleotides are TGTGCCAGCAGCTTGATTTCCGACAGTGAAGCTTTCTTT. J is TRBJ1-1 and V is TRBV7-9; possibly TRBD1 for D (5 bases). The CDR3 is 13 amino acids. In germline, CDR1 is SEHNR, CDR2 FQNEAQ (reference sequence). Trimming left V 3 bases short and J 7 bases short, with 12 bases between.

This clonotype has at least ten counts. The V gene is TRBV19, the J gene TRBJ2-5, with D perhaps assigned TRBD1 or TRBD2 (5 bases each). The ends were cut back, 3 bases at V and 4 bases at J, with 12 bases in the middle. Germline CDR1 LNHDA, CDR2 SQIVND (reference sequence). CDR3 length: 14 amino acids. The chain's CDR3 is CASSIQEGSETQYF. The DNA of the CDR3 is TGTGCCAGTAGTATTCAAGAGGGGTCAGAGACCCAGTACTTC. Filled out from reference TRBV19 and TRBJ2-5, the complete variable domain reads DGGITQSPKYLFRKEGQNVTLSCEQNLNHDAMYWYRQDPGQGLRLIYYSQIVNDFQKGDIAEGYSVSREKKESFPLTVTSAQKNPTAFYLCASSIQEGSETQYFGPGTRLLVL.

This clonotype occurred many times. The V gene is TRBV6-1, the J gene TRBJ2-7; D might be TRBD1 or TRBD2, each matching 6 bases. The CDR3 loop spans 14 amino acids. Deletions cut 6 bases from V and 5 bases from J, with 17 bases between. In germline, CDR1 is MNHNS, CDR2 SASEGT. The CDR3 DNA follows: TGTGCCAGCAGAGCGCCAGGGGAGGAGAACGAGCAGTACTTC. This sequence encodes CASRAPGEENEQYF.

This clonotype has a handful of counts. The chain uses TRBV24-1 and TRBJ2-1; D is perhaps TRBD2 (5 bases). In germline, CDR1 is KGHDR, CDR2 SFDVKD. The CDR3 covers 16 residues. Trimming shortened V by 2 bases and J by 2 bases, and 12 bases separated the two germline ends. CDR3 DNA: TGTGCCACCAGTGATTGGAGAGCGGTCCCCTACAATGAGCAGTTCTTC. Protein product: CATSDWRAVPYNEQFF.

This clonotype showed up many times. The chain couples TRBV28 to TRBJ1-1, with D maybe TRBD1 (5 bases). The CDR3 consists of 15 residues. The germline V gene encodes CDR1 MDHEN and CDR2 SYDVKM. The ends were cut back, 6 bases at V and 2 bases at J, with 16 bases in the middle. The CDR3 protein is CASSYYDRFNTEAFF. DNA of the CDR3: TGTGCCAGCAGCTACTATGACAGATTCAACACTGAAGCTTTCTTT.

At least ten counts were recorded for this clonotype. The chain uses TRBV20-1 and TRBJ2-5; no firm D call. Per germline, CDR1 DFQATT and CDR2 SNEGSKA (reference sequence). Between the trimmed V and J ends, which lost 8 bases and 5 bases, there was a span of 9 bases. The CDR3 contains 10 residues. The CDR3 here is CSSARETQYF. In DNA form, the CDR3 reads TGCAGTTCGGCGCGGGAGACCCAGTACTTC.

This clonotype was counted many times. V usage is TRBV20-1 and J usage is TRBJ2-3; D not resolved. The CDR3 has 14 residues. The germline CDR1 and CDR2 sequences are DFQATT and SNEGSKA (reference sequence). Deletions cut 0 bases from V and 3 bases from J, with 10 bases between. CDR3 residues: CSARDDFGTDTQYF. CDR3 nucleotides: TGCAGTGCTAGAGATGATTTTGGGACAGATACGCAGTATTTT.

This clonotype was detected ten times or more. V and J are TRBV6-5 and TRBJ1-4, with D perhaps TRBD1 (6 bases). Germline V CDR1 and CDR2: MNHEY, SVGAGI. CDR3 length: 14 residues. V was pared by 4 bases and J by 5 bases, with 11 bases between. The DNA for the CDR3 is TGTGCCAGCAGTTTCTCGGGACAAAATGAAAAACTGTTTTTT. This gives the protein CASSFSGQNEKLFF.

This clonotype was recorded at least ten times. J is TRBJ1-1 and V is TRBV7-9; no clear D. V lost 5 bases to trimming and J lost 5 bases, with 6 bases between them. CDR1 and CDR2 (germline): SEHNR, FQNEAQ (reference sequence). The CDR3 covers 11 residues. The CDR3 reads CASSILTEAFF. The CDR3 DNA follows: TGTGCCAGCAGCATCTTGACTGAAGCTTTCTTT.

This clonotype was seen repeatedly, ten times or more. The chain has TRBV7-2 and TRBJ2-5; the match to TRBD2 covers 8 bases. Germline loops: CDR1 SGHTA, CDR2 FQGNSA. The CDR3 consists of 16 residues. Trimming removed 6 bases from V and 7 bases from J; junction bases left unmatched: 16. The CDR3, as DNA: TGTGCCAGCAGTTTTGACTCCGGGACTAGGGGTGCGACCCAGTACTTC. Protein product: CASSFDSGTRGATQYF. The full variable domain, its missing parts supplied by reference TRBV7-2 and TRBJ2-5, is GAGVSQSPSNKVTEKGKDVELRCDPISGHTALYWYRQSLGQGLEFLIYFQGNSAPDKSGLPSDRFSAERTGGSVSTLTIQRTQQEDSAVYLCASSFDSGTRGATQYFGPGTRLLVL.

This clonotype was found many times. The junction differs from germline at one of its ends, possibly a read error. The chain carries TRBV5-1 and TRBJ2-5, with 7 bases identical to TRBD1. This CDR3 region has 13 residues. The germline V gene has CDR1 SGHRS and CDR2 YFSETQ. DNA of the CDR3: TGTGCCAGCAGTTTAACAGGGGACGAGACCCAGTACTTC. Protein: CASSLTGDETQYF.

This clonotype was seen ten or more times. The chain recombines TRBV3-1 with TRBJ2-7; 9 nucleotides agree with TRBD1. Unmatched junction bases numbered 7, after V lost 4 bases and J lost 9 bases. CDR1 is LGHDT, CDR2 YNNKEL, per germline (reference sequence). CDR3 length: 13 amino acids. The DNA of the CDR3 is TGTGCCAGCAGCCGCGGACAGGGGTTAGCGCAGTACTTC. Its translation is CASSRGQGLAQYF.

This clonotype has at least ten counts. The chain has TRBV12-3 or TRBV12-4 and TRBJ2-2; D not resolved. This CDR3 has 14 amino acids. V was pared by 2 bases and J by 4 bases, with 8 bases between. CDR3 DNA: TGTGCCAGCAGTTTAAGTGGGTCCACCGGGGAGCTGTTTTTT. It codes for CASSLSGSTGELFF.